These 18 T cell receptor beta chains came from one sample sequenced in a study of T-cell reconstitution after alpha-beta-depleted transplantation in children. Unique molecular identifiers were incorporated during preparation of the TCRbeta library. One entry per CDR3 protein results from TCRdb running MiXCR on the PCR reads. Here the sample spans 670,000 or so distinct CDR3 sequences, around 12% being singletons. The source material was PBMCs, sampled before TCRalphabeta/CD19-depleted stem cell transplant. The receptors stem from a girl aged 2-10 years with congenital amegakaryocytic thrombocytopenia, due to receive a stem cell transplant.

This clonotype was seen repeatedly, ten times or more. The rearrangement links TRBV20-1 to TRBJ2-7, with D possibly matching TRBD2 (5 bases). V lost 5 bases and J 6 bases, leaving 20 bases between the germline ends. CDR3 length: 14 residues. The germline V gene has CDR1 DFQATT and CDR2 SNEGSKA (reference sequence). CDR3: CSADGPPVEGEQYF. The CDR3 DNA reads TGCAGTGCTGATGGACCGCCTGTTGAGGGCGAGCAGTACTTC.

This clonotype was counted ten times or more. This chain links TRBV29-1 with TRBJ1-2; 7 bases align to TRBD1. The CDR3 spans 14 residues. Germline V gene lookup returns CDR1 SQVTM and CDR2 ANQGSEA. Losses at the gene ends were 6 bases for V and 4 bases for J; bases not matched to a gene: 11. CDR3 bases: TGCAGCGTCAGACCGACAGGGAGTTCCTATGGCTACACCTTC. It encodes CSVRPTGSSYGYTF.

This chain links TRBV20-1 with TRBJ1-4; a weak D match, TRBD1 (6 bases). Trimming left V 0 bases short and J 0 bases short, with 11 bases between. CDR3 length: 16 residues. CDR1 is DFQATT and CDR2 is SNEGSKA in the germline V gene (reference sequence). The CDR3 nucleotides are TGCAGTGCTAGAGATCTGGGGACACCAACTAATGAAAAACTGTTTTTT. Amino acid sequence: CSARDLGTPTNEKLFF.

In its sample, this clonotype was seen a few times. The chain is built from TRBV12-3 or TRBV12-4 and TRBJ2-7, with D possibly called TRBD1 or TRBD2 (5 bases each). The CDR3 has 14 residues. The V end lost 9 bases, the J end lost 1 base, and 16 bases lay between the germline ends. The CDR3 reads CASAPGTSSYEQYF. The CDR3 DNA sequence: TGTGCCAGTGCCCCCGGGACGTCATCCTACGAGCAGTACTTC.

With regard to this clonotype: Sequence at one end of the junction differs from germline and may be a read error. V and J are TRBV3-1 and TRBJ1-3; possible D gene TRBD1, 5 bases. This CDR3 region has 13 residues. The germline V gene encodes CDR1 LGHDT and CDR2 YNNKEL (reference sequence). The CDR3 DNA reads TGTGCTAGCAGCTACGGGGACGGAAACACCATATATTTT. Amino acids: CASSYGDGNTIYF.

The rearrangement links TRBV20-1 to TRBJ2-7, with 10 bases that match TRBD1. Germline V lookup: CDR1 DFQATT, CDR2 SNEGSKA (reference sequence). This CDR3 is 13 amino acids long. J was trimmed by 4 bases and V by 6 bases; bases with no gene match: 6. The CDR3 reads CSAGRDRGYEQYF. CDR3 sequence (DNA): TGCAGTGCGGGGCGGGACAGGGGATACGAGCAGTACTTC.

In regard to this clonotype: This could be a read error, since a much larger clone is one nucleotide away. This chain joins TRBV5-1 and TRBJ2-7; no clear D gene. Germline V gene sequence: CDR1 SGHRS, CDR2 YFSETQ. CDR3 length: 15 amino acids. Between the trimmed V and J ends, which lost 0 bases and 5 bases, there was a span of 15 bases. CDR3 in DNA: TGCGCCAGCAGCTTGGAGATACCGACGGTCGACGAGCAGTACTTC. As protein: CASSLEIPTVDEQYF. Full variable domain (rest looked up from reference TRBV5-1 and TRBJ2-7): KAGVTQTPRYLIKTRGQQVTLSCSPISGHRSVSWYQQTPGQGLQFLFEYFSETQRNKGNFPGRFSGRQFSNSRSEMNVSTLELGDSALYLCASSLEIPTVDEQYFGPGTRLTVT.

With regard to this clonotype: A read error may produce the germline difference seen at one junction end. The CDR3 coding sequence is TGCAGTGCCAGAGGCCTAGCGGGAGCCTCTAGCACAGATACGCAGTATTTT. Translating gives CSARGLAGASSTDTQYF. The chain is built from TRBV20-1 and TRBJ2-3, with 10 bases that match TRBD2. This CDR3 is 17 amino acids long. The germline gives CDR1 DFQATT, CDR2 SNEGSKA (reference sequence).

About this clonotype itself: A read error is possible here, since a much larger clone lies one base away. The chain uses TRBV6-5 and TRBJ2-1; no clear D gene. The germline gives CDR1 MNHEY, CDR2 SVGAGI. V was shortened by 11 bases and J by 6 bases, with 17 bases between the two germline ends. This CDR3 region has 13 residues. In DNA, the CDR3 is TGTGCCTGTAGTTGGCGGCAGGCCAATGAGCAGTTCTTC. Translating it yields CACSWRQANEQFF.

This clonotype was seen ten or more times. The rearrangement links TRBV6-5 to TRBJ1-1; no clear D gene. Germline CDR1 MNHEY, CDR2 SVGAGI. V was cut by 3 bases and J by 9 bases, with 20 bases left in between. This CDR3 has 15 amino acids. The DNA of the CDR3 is TGTGCCAGCAGTTATCCCGACCGGCTGAGGGATAAAGCTTTCTTT. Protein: CASSYPDRLRDKAFF.

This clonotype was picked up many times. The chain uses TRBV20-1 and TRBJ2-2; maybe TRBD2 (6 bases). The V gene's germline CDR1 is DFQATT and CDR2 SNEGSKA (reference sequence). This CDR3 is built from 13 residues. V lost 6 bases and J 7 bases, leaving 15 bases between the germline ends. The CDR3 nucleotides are TGCAGTGCCTGGACGGGAGAAAGCGGGGAGCTGTTTTTT. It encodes CSAWTGESGELFF.

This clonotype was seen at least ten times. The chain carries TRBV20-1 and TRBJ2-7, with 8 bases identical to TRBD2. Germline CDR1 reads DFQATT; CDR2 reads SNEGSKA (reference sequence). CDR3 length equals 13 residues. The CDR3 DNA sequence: TGCAGCGACCCGGGACTAGTTTTTTCCGAGCAGTACTTC. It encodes CSDPGLVFSEQYF.

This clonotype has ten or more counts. CDR3 DNA sequence: TGCGCCAGCAGCTTTTCGGTTCCCAGCGGGAACACACCCCTAATGGATGAGCAGTTCTTC. Translated: CASSFSVPSGNTPLMDEQFF. V usage is TRBV5-1 and J usage is TRBJ2-1; 7 bases are shared with TRBD2. In germline, CDR1 is SGHRS, CDR2 YFSETQ. J lost 8 bases, V lost 2 bases, and 25 bases had no gene match. The CDR3 totals 20 residues.

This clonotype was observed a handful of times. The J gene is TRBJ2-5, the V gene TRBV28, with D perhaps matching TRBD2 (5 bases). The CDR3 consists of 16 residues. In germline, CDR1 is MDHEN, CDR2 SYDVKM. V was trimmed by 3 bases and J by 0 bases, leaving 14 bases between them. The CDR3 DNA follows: TGTGCCAGCAGTTTCCAACCTCCGGGGTACCAAGAGACCCAGTACTTC. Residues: CASSFQPPGYQETQYF.

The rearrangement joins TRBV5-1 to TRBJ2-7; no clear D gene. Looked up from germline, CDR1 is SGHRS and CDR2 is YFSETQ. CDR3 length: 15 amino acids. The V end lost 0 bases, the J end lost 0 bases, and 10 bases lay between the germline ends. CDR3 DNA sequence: TGCGCCAGCAGCTTGGACCCGCTGGGCTCCTACGAGCAGTACTTC. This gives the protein CASSLDPLGSYEQYF. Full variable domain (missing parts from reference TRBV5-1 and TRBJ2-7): KAGVTQTPRYLIKTRGQQVTLSCSPISGHRSVSWYQQTPGQGLQFLFEYFSETQRNKGNFPGRFSGRQFSNSRSEMNVSTLELGDSALYLCASSLDPLGSYEQYFGPGTRLTVT.

CDR3 loop: CASSNSYQETQYF. The CDR3 bases are TGTGCCAGCAGTAACAGCTACCAAGAGACCCAGTACTTC. V is TRBV7-9 and J is TRBJ2-5; D remains unclear. Germline lookup yields CDR1 SEHNR and CDR2 FQNEAQ (reference sequence). The CDR3 is 13 amino acids. V was cut by 6 bases and J by 0 bases, with 8 bases left in between.

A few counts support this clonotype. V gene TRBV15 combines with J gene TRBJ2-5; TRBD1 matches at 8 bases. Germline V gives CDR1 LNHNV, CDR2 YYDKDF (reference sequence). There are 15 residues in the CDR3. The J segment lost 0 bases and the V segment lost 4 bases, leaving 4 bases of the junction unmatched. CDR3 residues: CATSKRTGHQETQYF. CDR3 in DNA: TGTGCCACCAGCAAAAGGACAGGGCACCAAGAGACCCAGTACTTC.

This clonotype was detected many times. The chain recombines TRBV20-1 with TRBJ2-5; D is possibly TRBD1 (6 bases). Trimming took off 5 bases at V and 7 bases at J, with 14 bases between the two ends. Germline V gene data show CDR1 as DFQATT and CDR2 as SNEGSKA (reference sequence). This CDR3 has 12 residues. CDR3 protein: CSAAGVSATQYF. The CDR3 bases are TGCAGTGCTGCAGGGGTCTCGGCGACCCAGTACTTC.